This TCR beta chain was found in a study of blood T cells in healthy people across ages. Every donor contributed roughly 10 milliliters of peripheral blood by blood draw. Together with a sample-barcoded 5' primer, a J-beta primer mix was included in a second PCR lasting roughly 6 to 12 cycles. TCRdb analysed the 5' RACE reads with MiXCR anew, one entry per CDR3 protein. The sample lists 1.5 million to 1.9 million distinct CDR3 sequences; around 40% were seen once. This TCR was recovered from a woman under 30 in good health. The specimen sequenced was blood.

This CDR3 reads CASSPQMRASGVSNNEQFF. The CDR3 region has the DNA TGCGCCAGCAGCCCTCAAATGAGGGCCAGCGGGGTATCCAACAATGAGCAGTTCTTC. This sequence joins TRBV5-1 and TRBJ2-1; the match to TRBD2 covers 7 bases. CDR1 SGHRS and CDR2 YFSETQ come from the germline V gene. With 4 bases clipped from V and 5 bases from J, the junction kept 21 bases outside the gene matches. CDR3 length equals 19 residues.